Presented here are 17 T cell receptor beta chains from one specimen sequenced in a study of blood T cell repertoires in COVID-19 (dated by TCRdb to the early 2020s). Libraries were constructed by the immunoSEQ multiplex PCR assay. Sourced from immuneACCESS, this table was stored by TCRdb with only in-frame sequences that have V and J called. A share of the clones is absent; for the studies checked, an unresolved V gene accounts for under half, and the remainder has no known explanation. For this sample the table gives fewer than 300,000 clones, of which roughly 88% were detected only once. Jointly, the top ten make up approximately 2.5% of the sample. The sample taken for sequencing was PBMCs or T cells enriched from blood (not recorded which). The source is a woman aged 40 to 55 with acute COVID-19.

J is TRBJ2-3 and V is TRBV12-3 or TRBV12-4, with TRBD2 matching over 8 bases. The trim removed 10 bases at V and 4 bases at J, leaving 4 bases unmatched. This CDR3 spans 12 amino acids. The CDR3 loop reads CATRAGADTQYF. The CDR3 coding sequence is TGTGCCACAAGAGCGGGGGCAGATACGCAGTATTTT.

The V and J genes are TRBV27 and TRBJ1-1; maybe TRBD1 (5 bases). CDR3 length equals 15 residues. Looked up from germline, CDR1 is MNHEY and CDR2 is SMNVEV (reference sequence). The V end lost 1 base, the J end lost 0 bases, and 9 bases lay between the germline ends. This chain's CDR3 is CASSLWGRMNTEAFF. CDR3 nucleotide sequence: TGTGCCAGCAGTTTATGGGGCAGAATGAACACTGAAGCTTTCTTT.

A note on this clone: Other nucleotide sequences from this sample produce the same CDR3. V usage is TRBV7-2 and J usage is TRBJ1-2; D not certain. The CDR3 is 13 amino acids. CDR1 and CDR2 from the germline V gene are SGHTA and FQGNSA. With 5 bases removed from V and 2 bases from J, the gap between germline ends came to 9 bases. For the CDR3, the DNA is TGTGCCAGCAGCCCTCAGGAAAACTATGGCTACACCTTC. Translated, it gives CASSPQENYGYTF.

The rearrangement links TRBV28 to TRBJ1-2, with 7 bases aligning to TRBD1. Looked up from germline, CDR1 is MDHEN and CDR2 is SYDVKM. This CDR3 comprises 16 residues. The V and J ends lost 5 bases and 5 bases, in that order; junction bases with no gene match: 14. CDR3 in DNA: TGTGCCAGCAGTCTGAGACCGGGGACAGACGTGTATGGCTACACCTTC. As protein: CASSLRPGTDVYGYTF.

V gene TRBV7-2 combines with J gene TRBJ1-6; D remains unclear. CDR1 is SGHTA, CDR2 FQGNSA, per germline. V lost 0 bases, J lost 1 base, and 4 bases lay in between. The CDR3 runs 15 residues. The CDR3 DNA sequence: TGTGCCAGCAGCTTAGCCGGTTCCTATAATTCACCCCTCCACTTT. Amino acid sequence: CASSLAGSYNSPLHF. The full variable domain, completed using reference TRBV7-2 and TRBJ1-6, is GAGVSQSPSNKVTEKGKDVELRCDPISGHTALYWYRQSLGQGLEFLIYFQGNSAPDKSGLPSDRFSAERTGGSVSTLTIQRTQQEDSAVYLCASSLAGSYNSPLHFGNGTRLTVT.

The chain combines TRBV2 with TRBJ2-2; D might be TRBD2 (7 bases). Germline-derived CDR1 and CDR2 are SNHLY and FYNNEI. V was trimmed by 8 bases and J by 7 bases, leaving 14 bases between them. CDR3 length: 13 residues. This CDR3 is CASGRGLDGELFF. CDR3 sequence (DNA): TGTGCCAGCGGGCGGGGGCTGGACGGGGAGCTGTTTTTT.

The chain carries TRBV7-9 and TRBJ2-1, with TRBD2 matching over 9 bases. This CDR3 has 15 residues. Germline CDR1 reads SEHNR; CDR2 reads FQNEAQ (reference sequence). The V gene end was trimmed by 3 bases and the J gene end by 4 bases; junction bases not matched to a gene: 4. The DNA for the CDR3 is TGTGCCAGCAGCTTTAGCGGGGGATCTTACAATGAGCAGTTCTTC. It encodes CASSFSGGSYNEQFF.

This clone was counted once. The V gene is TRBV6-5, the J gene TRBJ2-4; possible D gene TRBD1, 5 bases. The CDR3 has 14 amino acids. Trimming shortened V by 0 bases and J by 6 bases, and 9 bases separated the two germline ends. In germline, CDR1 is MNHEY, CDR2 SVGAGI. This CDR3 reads CASSYSGQRNIQYF. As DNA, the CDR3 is TGTGCCAGCAGTTACTCGGGGCAGAGAAACATTCAGTACTTC.

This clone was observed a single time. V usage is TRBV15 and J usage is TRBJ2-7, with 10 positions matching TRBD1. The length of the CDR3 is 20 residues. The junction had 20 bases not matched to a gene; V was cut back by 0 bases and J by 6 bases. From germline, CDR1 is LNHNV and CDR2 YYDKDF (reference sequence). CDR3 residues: CATSRDIPWTGGPFRGEQYF. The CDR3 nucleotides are TGTGCCACCAGCAGAGATATCCCGTGGACAGGGGGACCATTTCGGGGCGAGCAGTACTTC.

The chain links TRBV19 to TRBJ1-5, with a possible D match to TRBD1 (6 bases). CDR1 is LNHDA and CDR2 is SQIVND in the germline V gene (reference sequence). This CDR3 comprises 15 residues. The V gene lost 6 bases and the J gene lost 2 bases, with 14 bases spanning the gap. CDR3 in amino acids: CASSATGLGNQPQHF. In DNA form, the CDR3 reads TGTGCCAGTAGCGCGACAGGTTTGGGCAATCAGCCCCAGCATTTT.

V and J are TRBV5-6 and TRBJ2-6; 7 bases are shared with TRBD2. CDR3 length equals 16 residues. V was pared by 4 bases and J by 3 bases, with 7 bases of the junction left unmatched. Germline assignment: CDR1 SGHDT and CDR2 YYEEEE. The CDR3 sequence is CASSTVGEGGANVLTF. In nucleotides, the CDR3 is TGTGCCAGCAGCACCGTGGGGGAGGGTGGGGCCAACGTCCTGACTTTC.

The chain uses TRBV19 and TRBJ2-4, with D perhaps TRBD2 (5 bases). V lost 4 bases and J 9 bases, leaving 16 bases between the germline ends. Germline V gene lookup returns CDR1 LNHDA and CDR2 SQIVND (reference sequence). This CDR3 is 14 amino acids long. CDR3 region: CASSTPDSRSIQYF. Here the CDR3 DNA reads TGTGCCAGTAGTACTCCGGACTCCAGGAGCATTCAGTACTTC.

CDR3 in amino acids: CASSWTGGPSYEQYF. CDR3 coding DNA: TGTGCCAGCAGCTGGACAGGGGGACCCTCCTACGAGCAGTACTTC. V usage is TRBV5-4 and J usage is TRBJ2-7, with 10 bases that match TRBD1. The CDR3 has 15 residues. The V gene's germline CDR1 is SGHNT and CDR2 YYREEE (reference sequence). V dropped 3 bases and J dropped 0; count of bases not matched to a gene: 3. The whole variable domain, filled in from reference TRBV5-4 and TRBJ2-7, reads ETGVTQSPTHLIKTRGQQVTLRCSSQSGHNTVSWYQQALGQGPQFIFQYYREEENGRGNFPPRFSGLQFPNYSSELNVNALELDDSALYLCASSWTGGPSYEQYFGPGTRLTVT.

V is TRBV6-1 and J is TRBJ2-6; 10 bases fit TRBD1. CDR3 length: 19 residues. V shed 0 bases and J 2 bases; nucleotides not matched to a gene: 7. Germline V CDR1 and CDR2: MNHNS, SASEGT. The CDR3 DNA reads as TGTGCCAGCAGTGAAGCGCTTCCTGGACAGGGGGCTGGGGCCAACGTCCTGACTTTC. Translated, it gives CASSEALPGQGAGANVLTF.

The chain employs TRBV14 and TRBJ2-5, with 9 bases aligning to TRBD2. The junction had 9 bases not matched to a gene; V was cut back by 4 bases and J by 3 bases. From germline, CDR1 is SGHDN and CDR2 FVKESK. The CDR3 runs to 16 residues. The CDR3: CASSPAGTSSKETQYF. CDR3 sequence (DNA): TGTGCCAGCAGCCCAGCCGGGACTAGCTCCAAAGAGACCCAGTACTTC.

CDR3 amino acids: CASSAWGEIGYTF. CDR3 bases: TGTGCCAGTAGTGCCTGGGGGGAAATAGGCTACACCTTC. The V call is TRBV19, the J call TRBJ1-2; possible D gene TRBD1, 5 bases. The length of the CDR3 is 13 residues. V was cut by 5 bases and J by 8 bases, with 15 bases left in between. The V gene's germline CDR1 is LNHDA and CDR2 SQIVND (reference sequence).

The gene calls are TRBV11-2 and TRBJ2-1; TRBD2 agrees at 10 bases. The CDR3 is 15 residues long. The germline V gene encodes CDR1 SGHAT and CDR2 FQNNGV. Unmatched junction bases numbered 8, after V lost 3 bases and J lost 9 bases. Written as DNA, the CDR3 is TGTGCCAGCAGCTTGGGACTAGCGAGAGGGAGTGAGCAGTTCTTC. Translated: CASSLGLARGSEQFF.